These T cell receptor beta chains were read from a single sample in a study of blood T cell repertoires in COVID-19. TCRdb's copy holds only in-frame clones and misses some; the assay was immunoSEQ multiplex PCR. The repertoire has 300,000 to 450,000 clones, more than 75% of them found once; the top ten carry 1.1%. The sequenced sample was peripheral blood. These receptors were obtained from a human donor with acute or convalescent COVID-19. The donor label of this sample is uncertain. Each CDR3 is given with its conserved first and last residue. The D gene is left open where the match is weak. Only some rows state a clone size, as once, few, many or a class for expanded clones.

clone_size	v_call	d_call	j_call	cdr3_nt	cdr3_aa
few	TRBV30	TRBD1	TRBJ1-2	TGTGCCTGGCAACAGGGGGCCTGGGGCTACACCTTC	CAWQQGAWGYTF
.	TRBV2	TRBD1	TRBJ2-7	TGTGCCAGCAGACTAATGCCGGGACAGGGGGCATACGAGCAGTACTTC	CASRLMPGQGAYEQYF
.	TRBV11-2	TRBD2	TRBJ2-2	TGTGCCAGCAGCTCCGCGGGACTAGCGGTCACCGGGGAGCTGTTTTTT	CASSSAGLAVTGELFF
.	TRBV28	TRBD1	TRBJ2-7	TGTGCCAGCAGCCCTCCCGGGACAGGGCGCTACGAGCAGTACTTC	CASSPPGTGRYEQYF
.	TRBV9	TRBD1	TRBJ1-2	TGTGCCAGCAGCGTAGGTTGGAGCGGGACAGGGTATGGCTACACCTTC	CASSVGWSGTGYGYTF
.	TRBV2	TRBD1	TRBJ1-6	TGTGCCAGTGAAGGGCAAGGGGGCATCTCACCCCTCCACTTT	CASEGQGGISPLHF
.	TRBV5-1	.	TRBJ1-6	TGCGCCAGCAGTCAGGACAGTCCAAATAATTCACCCCTCCACTTT	CASSQDSPNNSPLHF
.	TRBV6-1	.	TRBJ1-2	TGTGCCAGCAGTGAAGAGGGCAGGGTGGGCTACACCTTC	CASSEEGRVGYTF
.	TRBV3-1/TRBV3-2	TRBD1	TRBJ1-4	TGTGCCAGCAGCCAAGTCGCAGGGGGCGAGGAAAAACTGTTTTTT	CASSQVAGGEEKLFF
.	TRBV14	.	TRBJ1-1	TGTGCCAGCAGCCAAGTGGGCCGGGAGGGTGCTTTCTTT	CASSQVGREGAFF
few	TRBV4-1	.	TRBJ2-1	TGCGCCAGCAGCCAAGATCCCCACAGGGGAGGTGAGCAGTTCTTC	CASSQDPHRGGEQFF
.	TRBV5-1	.	TRBJ2-3	TGCGCCAGCAGCTTGGGCAGGGTGAGAGCAGATACGCAGTATTTT	CASSLGRVRADTQYF
few	TRBV3-1/TRBV3-2	TRBD1	TRBJ1-2	TGTGCCAGCAGCCAACGAGGCAGGGGGTATAACTATGGCTACACCTTC	CASSQRGRGYNYGYTF
.	TRBV30	TRBD1	TRBJ1-2	TGTGCCTGGAGTGCGGACAGGAGGGGGGGCTACACCTTC	CAWSADRRGGYTF
once	TRBV4-1	TRBD1	TRBJ1-2	TGCGCCAGCAGCCAAGGGGCAGGGGGCGCGTTAGTCTATGGCTACACCTTC	CASSQGAGGALVYGYTF
.	TRBV5-6	TRBD1	TRBJ2-7	TGTGCCAGCAGCCTAGGACAGGTCTACGAGCAGTACTTC	CASSLGQVYEQYF
once	TRBV7-9	.	TRBJ1-3	TGTGCCAGCAGCATGGACAGCTACTCTGGAAACACCATATATTTT	CASSMDSYSGNTIYF
.	TRBV5-1	TRBD1	TRBJ2-1	TGCGCCAGCAGCTACGCGGACAGGGTAGGGAACAATGAGCAGTTCTTC	CASSYADRVGNNEQFF
.	TRBV5-1	.	TRBJ2-5	TGCGCCAGCAGCTTGAATACCGCGGGGGAGACCCAGTACTTC	CASSLNTAGETQYF
few	TRBV5-6	.	TRBJ2-7	TGTGCCAGCAGCCTGGGGTCCGGTATCGTGAGCGACGAGCAGTACTTC	CASSLGSGIVSDEQYF
.	TRBV7-9	.	TRBJ1-2	TGTGCCAGCAGCGGGCGGTTAGGGACACGAGACAACTATGGCTACACCTTC	CASSGRLGTRDNYGYTF
.	TRBV29-1	TRBD1	TRBJ1-2	TGCAGCGTTAGGGAACAGGGGAACTATGGCTACACCTTC	CSVREQGNYGYTF
.	TRBV11-1	TRBD1	TRBJ1-1	TGTGCCAGCAGCTTGAGGACAGGGCATGCTTTCTTT	CASSLRTGHAFF
.	TRBV19	.	TRBJ1-1	TGTGCCAGTAATCGTCCCCTCGGGACTGAAGCTTTCTTT	CASNRPLGTEAFF
.	TRBV6-2/TRBV6-3	TRBD1	TRBJ1-2	TGTGCCAGCAGTCAACAGGGGGCGGACACCTTC	CASSQQGADTF
.	TRBV5-1	.	TRBJ1-1	TGCGCCAGCAGCTTCCGGGTGGGGGGGCCCATGAACACTGAAGCTTTCTTT	CASSFRVGGPMNTEAFF
.	TRBV28	.	TRBJ1-5	TGTGCCAGCAGGGTGACAGGTTCTCAGCCCCAGCATTTT	CASRVTGSQPQHF
.	TRBV4-1	.	TRBJ1-1	TGCGCCAGCAGCCAAGCGTTGAGGGACACTGAAGCTTTCTTT	CASSQALRDTEAFF
few	TRBV7-9	TRBD1	TRBJ1-4	TGTGCCAGCAGCTTCGGGACAGGGGGCTCGGCTAATGAAAAACTGTTTTTT	CASSFGTGGSANEKLFF
.	TRBV18	TRBD2	TRBJ2-1	TGTGCCAGCTCACGCTTAGCGGGGACGATCTACAATGAGCAGTTCTTC	CASSRLAGTIYNEQFF
.	TRBV6-5	.	TRBJ1-2	TGTGCCAGCAGTTACATGGGGCAGGGCGATGGCTACACCTTC	CASSYMGQGDGYTF
.	TRBV29-1	TRBD1	TRBJ2-3	TGCAGCGTGGACAGGGACACAGATACGCAGTATTTT	CSVDRDTDTQYF
.	TRBV30	TRBD1	TRBJ1-1	TGTGCCTTCTCGGACAGGCAGAACACTGAAGCTTTCTTT	CAFSDRQNTEAFF